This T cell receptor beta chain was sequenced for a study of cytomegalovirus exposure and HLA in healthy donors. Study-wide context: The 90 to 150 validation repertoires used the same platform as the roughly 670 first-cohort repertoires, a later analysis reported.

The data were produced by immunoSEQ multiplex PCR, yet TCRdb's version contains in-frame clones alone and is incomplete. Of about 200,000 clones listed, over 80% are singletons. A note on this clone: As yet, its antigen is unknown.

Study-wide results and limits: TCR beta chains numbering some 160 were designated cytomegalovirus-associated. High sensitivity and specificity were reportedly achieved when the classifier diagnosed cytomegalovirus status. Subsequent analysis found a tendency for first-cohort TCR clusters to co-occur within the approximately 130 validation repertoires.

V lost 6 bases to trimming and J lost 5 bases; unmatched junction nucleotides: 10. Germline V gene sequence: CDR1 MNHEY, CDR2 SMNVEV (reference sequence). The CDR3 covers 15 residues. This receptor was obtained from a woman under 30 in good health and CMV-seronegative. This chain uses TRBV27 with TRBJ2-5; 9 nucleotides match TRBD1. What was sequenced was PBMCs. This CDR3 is CASSHRDRVGETQYF. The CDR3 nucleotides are TGTGCCAGCAGCCACCGGGACAGGGTCGGGGAGACCCAGTACTTC.